The 12 T cell receptor beta chains below come from one sample, sequenced in a study of shared clonotypes between healthy human individuals. The protocol was immunoSEQ multiplex PCR, while the TCRdb copy is restricted to in-frame clones and leaves out a portion. The sample contains 1.4 million or so clones, approximately 98.5% of which appear only once. Sequenced material: naive CD4+ T cells sorted from blood. Subset defined: CD45RA+ positively selected. All receptors derive from a man in his thirties or forties in good health.

The chain combines TRBV2 with TRBJ2-7; the match to TRBD2 covers 10 bases. The V gene end was trimmed by 7 bases and the J gene end by 6 bases; junction bases not matched to a gene: 9. Germline CDR1 is SNHLY and CDR2 is FYNNEI. This CDR3 comprises 14 residues. As DNA, the CDR3 is TGTGCCAGCACCTGGACTAGCGGTTCCCTCGAGCAGTACTTC. This encodes CASTWTSGSLEQYF.

This chain connects TRBV13 to TRBJ2-7; D gene unclear. The length of the CDR3 is 14 residues. The germline V gene has CDR1 PRHDT and CDR2 FYEKMQ (reference sequence). V was clipped by 1 base and J by 6 bases, with 13 bases between them. CDR3 DNA: TGTGCCAGCAGCTTAGTGGGCAGAGTCTCCGAGCAGTACTTC. It codes for CASSLVGRVSEQYF. Full variable domain (missing parts from reference TRBV13 and TRBJ2-7): AAGVIQSPRHLIKEKRETATLKCYPIPRHDTVYWYQQGPGQDPQFLISFYEKMQSDKGSIPDRFSAQQFSDYHSELNMSSLELGDSALYFCASSLVGRVSEQYFGPGTRLTVT.

The V and J genes are TRBV27 and TRBJ1-2, with 7 nucleotides matching TRBD1. Germline V gene sequence: CDR1 MNHEY, CDR2 SMNVEV (reference sequence). V dropped 3 bases and J dropped 8; count of bases not matched to a gene: 18. This CDR3 comprises 17 residues. The CDR3: CASSLPISLNRGWGYTF. DNA for the CDR3: TGTGCCAGCAGTTTGCCCATATCACTAAACAGGGGATGGGGCTACACCTTC.

The J gene is TRBJ2-5, the V gene TRBV19; D perhaps matches TRBD2 (5 bases). The ends were cut back, 6 bases at V and 4 bases at J, with 9 bases in the middle. In germline, CDR1 is LNHDA, CDR2 SQIVND (reference sequence). This CDR3 region has 12 residues. CDR3 region: CASSSSRETQYF. CDR3 nucleotide sequence: TGTGCCAGTAGCTCTAGCAGAGAGACCCAGTACTTC.

This clone was picked up one time. J is TRBJ1-2 and V is TRBV2; D possibly corresponds to TRBD1 (6 bases). Trimming cost V 6 bases and J 6 bases, with 14 bases left between them. Germline-derived CDR1 and CDR2 are SNHLY and FYNNEI. The CDR3 contains 13 residues. CDR3 sequence (DNA): TGTGCCAGCAGGATCGGGACACCGAATGGCTACACCTTC. Residues: CASRIGTPNGYTF.

This clone was counted a single time. Additional DNA sequences in this sample encode the identical CDR3. CDR3 sequence reads: CSGLAKNIQYF. The CDR3 nucleotides are TGCAGCGGCTTAGCCAAAAACATTCAGTACTTC. The genes are TRBV20-1 and TRBJ2-4, with D unresolved. Germline CDR1 and CDR2: DFQATT and SNEGSKA (reference sequence). The CDR3 extends over 11 amino acids.

Remarks on this clone: The identical CDR3 is also encoded by other nucleotide sequences in the sample. This chain links TRBV18 with TRBJ1-2, with D hard to call. Deletions cut 1 base from V and 3 bases from J, with 9 bases between. Germline CDR1 is KGHSH and CDR2 is LQKENI. There are 14 residues in the CDR3. The CDR3 is CASSPLGQDYGYTF. The DNA for the CDR3 is TGTGCCAGCTCACCACTTGGGCAGGACTATGGCTACACCTTC.

The chain links TRBV4-1 to TRBJ2-6, with 9 nucleotides matching TRBD1. V shed 1 base, J shed 0 bases, and the junction held 7 bases outside the gene matches. The CDR3 sequence is 19 residues long. Looked up from germline, CDR1 is MGHRA and CDR2 is YSYEKL. The CDR3 loop is CASSQVPGQGFSGANVLTF. The CDR3, as DNA: TGCGCCAGCAGCCAAGTACCGGGACAGGGCTTCTCTGGGGCCAACGTCCTGACTTTC.

The genes are TRBV19 and TRBJ1-2; unclear D gene. The V gene lost 9 bases and the J gene lost 4 bases, with 12 bases spanning the gap. CDR3 length equals 12 residues. From germline, CDR1 is LNHDA and CDR2 SQIVND (reference sequence). This CDR3 is CASTGKAYGYTF. CDR3 coding DNA: TGTGCCAGCACGGGAAAAGCCTATGGCTACACCTTC.

The CDR3 sequence is CASRSQETQYF. In DNA form, the CDR3 reads TGTGCCAGCAGATCTCAAGAGACCCAGTACTTC. V usage is TRBV25-1 and J usage is TRBJ2-5; D ambiguous. The CDR3 consists of 11 residues. The ends were cut back, 6 bases at V and 2 bases at J, with 4 bases in the middle. Germline assignment: CDR1 MGHDK and CDR2 SYGVNS.

The genes are TRBV9 and TRBJ2-3; 8 nucleotides match TRBD2. The CDR3 has 16 amino acids. J was trimmed by 4 bases and V by 0 bases; bases with no gene match: 7. Germline CDR1 reads SGDLS; CDR2 reads YYNGEE. The CDR3 is CASSVAGGVLSDTQYF. The CDR3 coding sequence is TGTGCCAGCAGCGTAGCCGGGGGGGTTTTATCAGATACGCAGTATTTT.

This chain uses TRBV6-6 with TRBJ1-2; TRBD1 matches 8 bases. Germline V CDR1 and CDR2: MNHNY, SVGAGI (reference sequence). The CDR3 consists of 12 residues. V shed 7 bases and J 7 bases; nucleotides not matched to a gene: 5. For the CDR3, the DNA is TGTGCCAGCAAAGACAGGGGTGGTGGCTACACCTTC. Amino acid sequence: CASKDRGGGYTF.